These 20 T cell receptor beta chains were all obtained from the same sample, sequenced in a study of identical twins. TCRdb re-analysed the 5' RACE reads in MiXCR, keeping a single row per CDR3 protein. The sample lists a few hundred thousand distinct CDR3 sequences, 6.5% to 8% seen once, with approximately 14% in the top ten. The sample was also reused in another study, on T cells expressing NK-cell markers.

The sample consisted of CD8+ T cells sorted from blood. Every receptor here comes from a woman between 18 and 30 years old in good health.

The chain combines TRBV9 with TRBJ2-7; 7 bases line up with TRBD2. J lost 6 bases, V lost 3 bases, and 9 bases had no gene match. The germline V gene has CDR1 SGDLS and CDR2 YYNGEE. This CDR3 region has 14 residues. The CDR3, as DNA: TGTGCCAGCAGCGGCGACAGTCCGGGGGGCGAGCAGTACTTC. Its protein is CASSGDSPGGEQYF.

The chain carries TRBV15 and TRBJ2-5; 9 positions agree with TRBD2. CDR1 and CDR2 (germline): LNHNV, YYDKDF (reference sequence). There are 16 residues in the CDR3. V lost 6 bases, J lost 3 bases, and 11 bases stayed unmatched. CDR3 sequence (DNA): TGTGCCACCAGTTCCAGACTAGCGGAGTCCGAAGAGACCCAGTACTTC. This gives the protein CATSSRLAESEETQYF.

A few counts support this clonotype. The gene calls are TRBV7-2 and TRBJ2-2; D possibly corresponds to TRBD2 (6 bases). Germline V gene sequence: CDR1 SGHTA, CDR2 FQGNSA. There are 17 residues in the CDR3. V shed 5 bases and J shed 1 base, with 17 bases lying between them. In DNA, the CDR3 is TGTGCCAGCAGCAAACCAACCGGCGGGGTGAACACCGGGGAGCTGTTTTTT. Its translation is CASSKPTGGVNTGELFF.

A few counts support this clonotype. The CDR3 region is CASSPFRTLSTEAFF. In nucleotides, the CDR3 is TGTGCCAGCAGCCCTTTTCGGACTTTGAGTACTGAAGCTTTCTTT. This rearrangement joins TRBV6-1 to TRBJ1-1; no reliable D call. The CDR3 runs 15 residues. Germline V gene sequence: CDR1 MNHNS, CDR2 SASEGT. Trimming took off 6 bases at V and 5 bases at J, with 19 bases between the two ends.

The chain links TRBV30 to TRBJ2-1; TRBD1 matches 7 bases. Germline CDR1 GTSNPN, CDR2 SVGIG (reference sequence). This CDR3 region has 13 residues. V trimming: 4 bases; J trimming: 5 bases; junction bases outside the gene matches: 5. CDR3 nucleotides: TGTGCCTGGATACGGGACAGCCACAATGAGCAGTTCTTC. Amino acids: CAWIRDSHNEQFF.

CDR3 sequence reads: CASSSHAPNEQYF. The CDR3, as DNA: TGTGCCAGCAGTTCGCATGCGCCCAACGAGCAGTACTTC. The chain recombines TRBV12-3 or TRBV12-4 with TRBJ2-7; the D is unclear. This CDR3 is 13 amino acids long. Between the trimmed V and J ends, which lost 4 bases and 5 bases, there was a span of 12 bases.

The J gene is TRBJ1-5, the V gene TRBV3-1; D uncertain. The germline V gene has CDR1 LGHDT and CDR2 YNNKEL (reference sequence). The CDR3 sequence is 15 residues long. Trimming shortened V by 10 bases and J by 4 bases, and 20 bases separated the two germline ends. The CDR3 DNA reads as TGTGCCACCTGCCAAGATCGAGGTGCTAATCAGCCCCAGCATTTT. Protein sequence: CATCQDRGANQPQHF.

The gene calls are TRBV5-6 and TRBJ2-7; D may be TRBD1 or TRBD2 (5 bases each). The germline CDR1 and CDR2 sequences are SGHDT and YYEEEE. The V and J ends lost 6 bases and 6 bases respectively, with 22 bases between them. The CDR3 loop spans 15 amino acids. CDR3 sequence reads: CASNKLGTARGEQYF. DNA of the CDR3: TGTGCCAGCAACAAACTCGGGACGGCCCGGGGCGAGCAGTACTTC.

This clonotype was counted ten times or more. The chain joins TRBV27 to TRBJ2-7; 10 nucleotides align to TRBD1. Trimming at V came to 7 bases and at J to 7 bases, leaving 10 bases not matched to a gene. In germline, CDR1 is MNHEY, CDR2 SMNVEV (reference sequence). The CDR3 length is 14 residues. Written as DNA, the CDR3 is TGTGCCAGCACACCGGGACAGGGGACCCTGGAGCAGTACTTC. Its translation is CASTPGQGTLEQYF.

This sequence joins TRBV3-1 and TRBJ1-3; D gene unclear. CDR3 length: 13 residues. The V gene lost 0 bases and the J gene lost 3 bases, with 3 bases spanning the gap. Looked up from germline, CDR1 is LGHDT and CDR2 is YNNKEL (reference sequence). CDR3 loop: CASSQDYGNTIYF. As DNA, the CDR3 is TGTGCCAGCAGCCAAGATTATGGAAACACCATATATTTT.

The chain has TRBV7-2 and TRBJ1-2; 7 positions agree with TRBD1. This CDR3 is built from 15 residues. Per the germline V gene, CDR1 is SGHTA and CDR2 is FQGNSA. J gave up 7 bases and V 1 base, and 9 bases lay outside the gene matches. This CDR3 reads CASSLVSGTAGGYTF. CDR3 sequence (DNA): TGTGCCAGCAGCTTAGTTTCGGGGACAGCTGGTGGCTACACCTTC.

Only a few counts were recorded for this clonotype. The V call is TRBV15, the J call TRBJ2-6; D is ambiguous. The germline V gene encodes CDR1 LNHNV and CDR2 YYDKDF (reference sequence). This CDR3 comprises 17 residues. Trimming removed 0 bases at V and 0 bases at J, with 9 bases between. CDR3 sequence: CATSRDLSGSGANVLTF. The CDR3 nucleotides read TGTGCCACCAGCAGAGATTTGTCTGGCTCTGGGGCCAACGTCCTGACTTTC.

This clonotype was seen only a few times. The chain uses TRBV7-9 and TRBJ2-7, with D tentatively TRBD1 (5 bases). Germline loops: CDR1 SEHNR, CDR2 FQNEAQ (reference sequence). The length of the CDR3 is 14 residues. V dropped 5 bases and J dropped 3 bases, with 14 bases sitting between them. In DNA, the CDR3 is TGTGCCAGCAGCCAAAGAACGGACATCTACGAGCAGTACTTC. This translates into CASSQRTDIYEQYF.

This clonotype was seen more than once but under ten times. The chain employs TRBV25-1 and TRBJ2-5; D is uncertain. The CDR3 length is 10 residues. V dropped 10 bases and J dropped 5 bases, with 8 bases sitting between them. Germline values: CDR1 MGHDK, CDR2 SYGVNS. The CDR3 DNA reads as TGTGCCATCGGCGCGGAGACCCAGTACTTC. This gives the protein CAIGAETQYF.

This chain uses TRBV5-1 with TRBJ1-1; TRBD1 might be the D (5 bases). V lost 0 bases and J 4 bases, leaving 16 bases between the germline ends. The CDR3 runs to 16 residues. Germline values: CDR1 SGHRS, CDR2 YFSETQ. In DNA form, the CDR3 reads TGCGCCAGCAGCTTGGTGGCAATCGGGGGGAGCACTGAAGCTTTCTTT. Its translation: CASSLVAIGGSTEAFF.

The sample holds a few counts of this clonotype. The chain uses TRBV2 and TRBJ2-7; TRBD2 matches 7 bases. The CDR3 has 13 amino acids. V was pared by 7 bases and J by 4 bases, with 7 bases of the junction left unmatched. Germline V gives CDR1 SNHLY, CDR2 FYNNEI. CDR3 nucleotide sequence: TGTGCCAGCACAGGGAGCGGGATTTACGAGCAGTACTTC. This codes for CASTGSGIYEQYF.

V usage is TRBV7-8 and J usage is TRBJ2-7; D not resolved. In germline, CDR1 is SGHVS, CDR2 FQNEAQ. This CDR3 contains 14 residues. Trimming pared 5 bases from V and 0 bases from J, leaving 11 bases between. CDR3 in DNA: TGTGCCAGCAGCGCACGAGGACCCTCCTACGAGCAGTACTTC. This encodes CASSARGPSYEQYF. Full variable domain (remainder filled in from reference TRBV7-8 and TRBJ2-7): GAGVSQSPRYKVAKRGQDVALRCDPISGHVSLFWYQQALGQGPEFLTYFQNEAQLDKSGLPSDRFFAERPEGSVSTLKIQRTQQEDSAVYLCASSARGPSYEQYFGPGTRLTVT.

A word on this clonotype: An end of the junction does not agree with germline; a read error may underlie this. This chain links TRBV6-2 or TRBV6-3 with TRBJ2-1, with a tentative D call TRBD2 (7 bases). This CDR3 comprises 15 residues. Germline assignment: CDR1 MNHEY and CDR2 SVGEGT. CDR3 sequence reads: CASTYGRGLYNEQFF. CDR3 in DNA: TGTGCCAGCACTTACGGGCGGGGGCTCTACAATGAGCAGTTCTTC.

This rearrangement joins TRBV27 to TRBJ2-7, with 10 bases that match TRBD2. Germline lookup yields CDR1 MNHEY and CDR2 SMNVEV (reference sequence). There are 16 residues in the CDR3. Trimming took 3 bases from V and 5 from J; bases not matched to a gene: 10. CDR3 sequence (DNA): TGTGCCAGCAGTTTGGGCGGGCGGACTAGCGGCGACGAGCAGTACTTC. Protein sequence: CASSLGGRTSGDEQYF.

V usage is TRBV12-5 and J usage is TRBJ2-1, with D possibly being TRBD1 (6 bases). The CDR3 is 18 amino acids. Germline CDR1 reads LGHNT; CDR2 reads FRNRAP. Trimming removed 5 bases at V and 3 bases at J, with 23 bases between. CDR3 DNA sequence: TGTGCTAGTGGTGCAGAAGGGGGTGCCAGGGTCCTCTACAATGAGCAGTTCTTC. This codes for CASGAEGGARVLYNEQFF.